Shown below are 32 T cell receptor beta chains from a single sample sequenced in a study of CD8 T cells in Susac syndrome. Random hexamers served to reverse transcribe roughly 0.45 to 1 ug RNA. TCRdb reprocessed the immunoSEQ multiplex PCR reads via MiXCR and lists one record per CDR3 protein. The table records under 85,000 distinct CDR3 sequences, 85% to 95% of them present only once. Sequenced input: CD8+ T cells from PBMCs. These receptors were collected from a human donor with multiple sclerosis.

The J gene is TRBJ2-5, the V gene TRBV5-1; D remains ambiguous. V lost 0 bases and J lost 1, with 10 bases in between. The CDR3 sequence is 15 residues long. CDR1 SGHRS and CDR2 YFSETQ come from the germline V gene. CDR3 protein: CASSLEGNFQETQYF. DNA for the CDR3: TGCGCCAGCAGCTTGGAAGGGAACTTCCAAGAGACCCAGTACTTC.

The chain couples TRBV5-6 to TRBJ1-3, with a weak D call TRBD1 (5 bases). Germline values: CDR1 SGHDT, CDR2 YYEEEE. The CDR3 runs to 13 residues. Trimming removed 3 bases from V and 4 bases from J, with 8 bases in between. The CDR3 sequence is CASSWGVGNTIYF. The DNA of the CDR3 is TGTGCCAGCAGCTGGGGGGTCGGAAACACCATATATTTT.

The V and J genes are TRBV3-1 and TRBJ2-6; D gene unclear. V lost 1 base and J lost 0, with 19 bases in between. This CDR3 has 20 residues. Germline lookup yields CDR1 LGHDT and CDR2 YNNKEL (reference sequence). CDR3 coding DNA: TGTGCCAGCAGCCAAGGTCCGATTGAATACACTTACTCTGGGGCCAACGTCCTGACTTTC. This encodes CASSQGPIEYTYSGANVLTF. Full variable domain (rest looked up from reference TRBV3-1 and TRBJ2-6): DTAVSQTPKYLVTQMGNDKSIKCEQNLGHDTMYWYKQDSKKFLKIMFSYNNKELIINETVPNRFSPKSPDKAHLNLHINSLELGDSAVYFCASSQGPIEYTYSGANVLTFGAGSRLTVL.

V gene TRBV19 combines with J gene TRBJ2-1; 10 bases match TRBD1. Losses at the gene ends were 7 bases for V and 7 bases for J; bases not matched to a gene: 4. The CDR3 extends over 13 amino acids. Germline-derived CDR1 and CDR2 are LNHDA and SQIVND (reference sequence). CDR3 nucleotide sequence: TGTGCCAGTACCCCGGGACAGGGGAATGAGCAGTTCTTC. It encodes CASTPGQGNEQFF.

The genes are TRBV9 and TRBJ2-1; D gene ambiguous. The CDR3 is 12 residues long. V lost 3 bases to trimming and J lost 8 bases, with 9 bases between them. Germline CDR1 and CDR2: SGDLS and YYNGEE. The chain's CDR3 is CASSETFDEQFF. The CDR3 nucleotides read TGTGCCAGCAGCGAGACGTTTGATGAGCAGTTCTTC.

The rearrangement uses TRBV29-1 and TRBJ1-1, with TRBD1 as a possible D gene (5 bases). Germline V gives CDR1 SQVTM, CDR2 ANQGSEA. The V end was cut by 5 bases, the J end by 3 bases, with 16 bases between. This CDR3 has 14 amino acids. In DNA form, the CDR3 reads TGCAGCGTTCTGACAGCGGATGGTGACACTGAAGCTTTCTTT. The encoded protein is CSVLTADGDTEAFF.

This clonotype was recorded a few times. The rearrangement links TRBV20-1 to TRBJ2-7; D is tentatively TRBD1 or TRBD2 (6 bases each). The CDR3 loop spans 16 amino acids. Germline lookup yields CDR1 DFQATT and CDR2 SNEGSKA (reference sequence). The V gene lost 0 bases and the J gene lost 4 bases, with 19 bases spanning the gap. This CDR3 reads CSARDRGSGGWYEQYF. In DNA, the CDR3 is TGCAGTGCTAGAGATCGGGGGTCCGGGGGCTGGTACGAGCAGTACTTC.

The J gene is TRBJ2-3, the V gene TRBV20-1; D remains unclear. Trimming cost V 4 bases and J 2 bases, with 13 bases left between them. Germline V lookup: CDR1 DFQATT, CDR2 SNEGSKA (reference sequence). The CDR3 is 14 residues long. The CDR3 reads CSATKTDHTDTQYF. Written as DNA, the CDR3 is TGCAGTGCTACAAAGACCGACCACACAGATACGCAGTATTTT.

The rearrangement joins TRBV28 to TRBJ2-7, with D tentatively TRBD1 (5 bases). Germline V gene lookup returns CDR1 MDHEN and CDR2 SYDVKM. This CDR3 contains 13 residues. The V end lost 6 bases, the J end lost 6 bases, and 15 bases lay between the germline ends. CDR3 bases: TGTGCCAGCAGAACCTCGACAGTTTCCGAGCAGTACTTC. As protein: CASRTSTVSEQYF.

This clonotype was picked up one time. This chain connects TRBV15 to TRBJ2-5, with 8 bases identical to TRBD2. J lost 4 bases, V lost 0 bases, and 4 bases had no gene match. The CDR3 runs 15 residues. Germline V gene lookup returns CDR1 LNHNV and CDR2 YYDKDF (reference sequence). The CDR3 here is CATSRDAGGPETQYF. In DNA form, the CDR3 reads TGTGCCACCAGCAGAGATGCGGGGGGCCCAGAGACCCAGTACTTC.

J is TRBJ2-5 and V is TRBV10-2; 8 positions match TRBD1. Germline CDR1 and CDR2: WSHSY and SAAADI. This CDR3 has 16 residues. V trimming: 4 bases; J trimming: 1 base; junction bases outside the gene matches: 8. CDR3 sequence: CASSGPQGQAQETQYF. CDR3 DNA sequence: TGCGCCAGCAGTGGTCCCCAGGGACAGGCCCAAGAGACCCAGTACTTC.

CDR3 nucleotide sequence: TGTGCCAGCAGCCAGGGGGCGGGAGATACGCAGTATTTT. Encoded protein: CASSQGAGDTQYF. The chain links TRBV7-3 to TRBJ2-3; 8 bases are shared with TRBD1. The V gene end was trimmed by 5 bases and the J gene end by 5 bases; junction bases not matched to a gene: 3. The CDR3 sequence is 13 residues long. Germline loops: CDR1 SGHTA, CDR2 FQGTGA. The entire variable domain, with the rest obtained from reference TRBV7-3 and TRBJ2-3, is as follows: GAGVSQTPSNKVTEKGKYVELRCDPISGHTALYWYRQSLGQGPEFLIYFQGTGAADDSGLPNDRFFAVRPEGSVSTLKIQRTERGDSAVYLCASSQGAGDTQYFGPGTRLTVL.

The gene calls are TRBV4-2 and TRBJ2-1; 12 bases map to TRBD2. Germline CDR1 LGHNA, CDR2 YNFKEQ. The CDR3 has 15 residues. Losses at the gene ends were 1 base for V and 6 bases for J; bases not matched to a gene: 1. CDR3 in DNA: TGTGCCAGCAGCCAAGTGACTAGCGGGGGCAATGAGCAGTTCTTC. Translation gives CASSQVTSGGNEQFF.

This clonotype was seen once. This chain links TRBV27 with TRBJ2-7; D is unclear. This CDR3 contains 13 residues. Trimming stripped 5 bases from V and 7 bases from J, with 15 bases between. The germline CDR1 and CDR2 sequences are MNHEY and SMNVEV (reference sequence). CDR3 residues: CASSPGGVGEQYF. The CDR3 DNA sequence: TGTGCCAGCAGTCCGGGCGGAGTGGGAGAGCAGTACTTC.

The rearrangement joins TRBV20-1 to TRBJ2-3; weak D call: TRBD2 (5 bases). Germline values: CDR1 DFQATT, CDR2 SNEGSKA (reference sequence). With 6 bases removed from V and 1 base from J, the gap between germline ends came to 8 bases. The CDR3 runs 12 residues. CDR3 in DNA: TGCAGTGCCGCGCGGGGCACAGATACGCAGTATTTT. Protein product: CSAARGTDTQYF.

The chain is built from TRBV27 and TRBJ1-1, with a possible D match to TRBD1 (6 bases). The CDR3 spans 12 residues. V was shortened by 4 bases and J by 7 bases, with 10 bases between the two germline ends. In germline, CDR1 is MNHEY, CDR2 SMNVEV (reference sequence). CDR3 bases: TGTGCCAGCAGTTATACAGGGAGTGAAGCTTTCTTT. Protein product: CASSYTGSEAFF.

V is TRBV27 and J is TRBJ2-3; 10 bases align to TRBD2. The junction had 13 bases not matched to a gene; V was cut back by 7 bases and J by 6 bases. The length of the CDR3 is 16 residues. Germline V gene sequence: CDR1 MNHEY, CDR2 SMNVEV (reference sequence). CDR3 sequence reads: CASNGGPSGSWDTQYF. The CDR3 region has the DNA TGTGCCAGCAATGGAGGCCCTAGCGGGAGTTGGGATACGCAGTATTTT.

The CDR3 here is CASSLSPGTGGTEAFF. The CDR3 bases are TGCGCCAGCAGCTTGTCCCCTGGGACAGGTGGCACTGAAGCTTTCTTT. This chain connects TRBV5-1 to TRBJ1-1, with 8 bases lining up with TRBD1. CDR1 is SGHRS, CDR2 YFSETQ, per germline. The CDR3 totals 16 residues. J lost 4 bases, V lost 1 base, and 9 bases had no gene match.

DNA for the CDR3: TGTGCCAGCAGTTACGACAGTACCTACGAGCAGTACTTC. The encoded protein is CASSYDSTYEQYF. V and J are TRBV27 and TRBJ2-7, with a weak D call TRBD1 (5 bases). CDR1 is MNHEY and CDR2 is SMNVEV in the germline V gene (reference sequence). The CDR3 is made up of 13 amino acids. Between the trimmed V and J ends, which lost 4 bases and 2 bases, there was a span of 9 bases.

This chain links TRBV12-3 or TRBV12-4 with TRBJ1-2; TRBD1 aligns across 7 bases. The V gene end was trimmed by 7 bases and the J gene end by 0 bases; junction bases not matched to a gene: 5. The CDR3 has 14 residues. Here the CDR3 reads CASTPTGSNYGYTF. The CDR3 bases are TGTGCCAGCACCCCGACAGGGTCTAACTATGGCTACACCTTC.

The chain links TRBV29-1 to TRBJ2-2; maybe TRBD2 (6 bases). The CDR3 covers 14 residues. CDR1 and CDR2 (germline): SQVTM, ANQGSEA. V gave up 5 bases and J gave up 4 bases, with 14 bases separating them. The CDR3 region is CSVWRVEGTGELFF. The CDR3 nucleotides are TGCAGCGTTTGGAGGGTTGAAGGCACCGGGGAGCTGTTTTTT.

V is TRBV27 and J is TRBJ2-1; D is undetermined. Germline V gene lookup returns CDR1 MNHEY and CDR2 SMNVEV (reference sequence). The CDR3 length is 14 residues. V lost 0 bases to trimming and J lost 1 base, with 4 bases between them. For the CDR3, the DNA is TGTGCCAGCAGTTTATCGGTTTCCTACAATGAGCAGTTCTTC. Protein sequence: CASSLSVSYNEQFF.

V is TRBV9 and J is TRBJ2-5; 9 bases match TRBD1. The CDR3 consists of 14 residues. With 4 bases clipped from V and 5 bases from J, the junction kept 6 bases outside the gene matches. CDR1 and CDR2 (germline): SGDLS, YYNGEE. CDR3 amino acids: CASSLNRGRETQYF. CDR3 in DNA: TGTGCCAGCAGCCTGAACAGGGGGCGGGAGACCCAGTACTTC.

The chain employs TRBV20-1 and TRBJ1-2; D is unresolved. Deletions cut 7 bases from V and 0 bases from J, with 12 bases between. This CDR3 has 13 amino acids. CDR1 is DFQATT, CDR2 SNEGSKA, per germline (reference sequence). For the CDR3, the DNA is TGCAGTGTTCCCCTTGGGGCTAACTATGGCTACACCTTC. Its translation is CSVPLGANYGYTF.

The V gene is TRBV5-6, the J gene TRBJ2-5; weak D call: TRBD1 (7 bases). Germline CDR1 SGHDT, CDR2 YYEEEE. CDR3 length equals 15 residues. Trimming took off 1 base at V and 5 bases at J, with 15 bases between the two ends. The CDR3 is CASSLLEGAWETQYF. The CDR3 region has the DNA TGTGCCAGCAGCTTGTTGGAGGGGGCTTGGGAGACCCAGTACTTC.

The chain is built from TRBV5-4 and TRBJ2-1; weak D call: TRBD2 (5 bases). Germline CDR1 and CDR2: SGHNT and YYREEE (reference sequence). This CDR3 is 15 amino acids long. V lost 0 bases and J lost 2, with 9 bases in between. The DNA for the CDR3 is TGTGCCAGCAGCTTGGTGGGAGACCCCTACAATGAGCAGTTCTTC. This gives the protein CASSLVGDPYNEQFF.

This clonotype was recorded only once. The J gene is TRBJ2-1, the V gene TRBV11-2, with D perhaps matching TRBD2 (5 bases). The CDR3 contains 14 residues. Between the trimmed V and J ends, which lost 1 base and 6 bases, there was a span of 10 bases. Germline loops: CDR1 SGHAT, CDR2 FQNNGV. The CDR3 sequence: CASSLGLGGNEQFF. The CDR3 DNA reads TGTGCCAGCAGCTTAGGGCTTGGAGGCAATGAGCAGTTCTTC.

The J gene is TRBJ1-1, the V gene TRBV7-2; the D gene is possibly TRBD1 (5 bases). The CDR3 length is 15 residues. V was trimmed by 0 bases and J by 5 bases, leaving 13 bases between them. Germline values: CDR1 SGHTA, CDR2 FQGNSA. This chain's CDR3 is CASSLAGDVGTEAFF. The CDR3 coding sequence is TGTGCCAGCAGCTTAGCGGGGGATGTAGGGACTGAAGCTTTCTTT.

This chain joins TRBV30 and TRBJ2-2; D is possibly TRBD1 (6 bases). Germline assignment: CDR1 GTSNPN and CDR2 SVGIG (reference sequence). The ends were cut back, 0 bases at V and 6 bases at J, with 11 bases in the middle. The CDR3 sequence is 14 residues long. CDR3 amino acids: CAWSVPTGSGELFF. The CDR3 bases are TGTGCCTGGAGTGTCCCCACAGGGTCCGGGGAGCTGTTTTTT.

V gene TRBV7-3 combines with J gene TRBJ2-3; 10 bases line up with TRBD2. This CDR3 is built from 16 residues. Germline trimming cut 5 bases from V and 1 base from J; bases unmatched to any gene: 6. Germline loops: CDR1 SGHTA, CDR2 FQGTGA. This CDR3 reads CASSPWTSGGTDTQYF. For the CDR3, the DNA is TGTGCCAGCAGCCCCTGGACTAGCGGAGGCACAGATACGCAGTATTTT.

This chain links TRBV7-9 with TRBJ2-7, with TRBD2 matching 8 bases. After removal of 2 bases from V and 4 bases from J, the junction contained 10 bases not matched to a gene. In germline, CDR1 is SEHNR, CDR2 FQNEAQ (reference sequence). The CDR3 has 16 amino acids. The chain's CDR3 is CASSLLRVAGIYEQYF. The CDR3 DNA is TGTGCCAGCAGCTTACTAAGGGTAGCGGGGATTTACGAGCAGTACTTC. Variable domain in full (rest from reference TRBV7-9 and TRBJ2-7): DTGVSQNPRHKITKRGQNVTFRCDPISEHNRLYWYRQTLGQGPEFLTYFQNEAQLEKSRLLSDRFSAERPKGSFSTLEIQRTEQGDSAMYLCASSLLRVAGIYEQYFGPGTRLTVT.

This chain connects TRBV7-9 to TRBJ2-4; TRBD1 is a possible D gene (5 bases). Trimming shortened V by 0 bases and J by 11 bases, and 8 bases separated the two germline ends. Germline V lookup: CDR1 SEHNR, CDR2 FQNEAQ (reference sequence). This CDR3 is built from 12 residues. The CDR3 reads CASSLATGFQYF. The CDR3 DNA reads TGTGCCAGCAGCTTAGCAACAGGCTTTCAGTACTTC. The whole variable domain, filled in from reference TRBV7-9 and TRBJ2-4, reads DTGVSQNPRHKITKRGQNVTFRCDPISEHNRLYWYRQTLGQGPEFLTYFQNEAQLEKSRLLSDRFSAERPKGSFSTLEIQRTEQGDSAMYLCASSLATGFQYFGAGTRLSVL.